The rows below give T cell receptor beta chains drawn from one sample of a study of cytomegalovirus exposure and HLA in healthy donors. Libraries were prepared by immunoSEQ multiplex PCR; TCRdb keeps only in-frame clonotypes and omits some of them. The repertoire holds around 170,000 clones, with around four fifths as singletons. Sequenced sample: PBMCs. The receptors originated from a woman under 40 in good health and CMV-seronegative. CDR3s include the opening cysteine and the closing phenylalanine or tryptophan. The order of the fields is V gene, D gene, clone size, J gene, CDR3 DNA, CDR3 protein. The D gene is left open where the match is weak. The listing skips clone size in some rows; elsewhere it reads once, few, many or a size class.

V gene: TRBV29-1
D gene: .
clone size: .
J gene: TRBJ2-1
CDR3 DNA: TGCAGCGTTGATCGGCGGGACGTAAGGTTCTTC
CDR3 protein: CSVDRRDVRFF

V gene: TRBV30
D gene: TRBD1
clone size: .
J gene: TRBJ2-7
CDR3 DNA: TGTGCCTGGAGTGAGACAGGGTTCTCCTACGAGCAGTACTTC
CDR3 protein: CAWSETGFSYEQYF

V gene: TRBV6-5
D gene: .
clone size: .
J gene: TRBJ2-3
CDR3 DNA: TGTGCCAGCAGCCGGAGATTCCCTAGCACAGATACGCAGTATTTT
CDR3 protein: CASSRRFPSTDTQYF

V gene: TRBV6-1
D gene: .
clone size: few
J gene: TRBJ2-3
CDR3 DNA: TGTGCCAGCAGTGACCTGTTGGGGACTAGCACAGATACGCAGTATTTT
CDR3 protein: CASSDLLGTSTDTQYF

V gene: TRBV18
D gene: .
clone size: .
J gene: TRBJ2-5
CDR3 DNA: TGTGCCAGCTCACCAGAGAGTCAAGAGACCCAGTACTTC
CDR3 protein: CASSPESQETQYF

V gene: TRBV6-1
D gene: TRBD1
clone size: .
J gene: TRBJ1-4
CDR3 DNA: TGTGCCAGCAGTGAACTCGGGACAGGGAAGGAAAAACTGTTTTTT
CDR3 protein: CASSELGTGKEKLFF

V gene: TRBV6-1
D gene: .
clone size: once
J gene: TRBJ1-5
CDR3 DNA: TGTGCCAGCGGGGAGTTTGGAGGTCAGCCCCAGCATTTT
CDR3 protein: CASGEFGGQPQHF

V gene: TRBV9
D gene: .
clone size: .
J gene: TRBJ1-6
CDR3 DNA: TGTGCCAGCAGCGTAGTTGGGCAGGGTGGTTCACCCCTCCACTTT
CDR3 protein: CASSVVGQGGSPLHF

V gene: TRBV29-1
D gene: TRBD1
clone size: .
J gene: TRBJ1-2
CDR3 DNA: TGCAGCGTTGAAGGGGGACAGGGAAACTATGGCTACACCTTC
CDR3 protein: CSVEGGQGNYGYTF

V gene: TRBV21-1
D gene: .
clone size: .
J gene: TRBJ2-1
CDR3 DNA: TGTGCCAGCAGCAAAAACCCTAGCGGGACCACCAACAATGAGCAGTTCTTC
CDR3 protein: CASSKNPSGTTNNEQFF

V gene: TRBV19
D gene: TRBD2
clone size: .
J gene: TRBJ2-7
CDR3 DNA: TGTGCCAGTAGCCCCGGGACTAGCGGGGCACACGAGCAGTACTTC
CDR3 protein: CASSPGTSGAHEQYF

V gene: TRBV9
D gene: TRBD2
clone size: few
J gene: TRBJ2-3
CDR3 DNA: TGTGCCAGCAGCAGGTTAACTAGCGGGGTGAACCCGGATACGCAGTATTTT
CDR3 protein: CASSRLTSGVNPDTQYF

V gene: TRBV12-1
D gene: .
clone size: .
J gene: TRBJ2-3
CDR3 DNA: TGTGCCAGCAGGATCCGCAGCCGGGGGGTGGCGGATACGCAGTATTTT
CDR3 protein: CASRIRSRGVADTQYF

V gene: TRBV2
D gene: TRBD1
clone size: .
J gene: TRBJ1-2
CDR3 DNA: TGTGCCAGCGGGGGTCTGGGGCTTCAGGGGACAGGTGGCTACACCTTC
CDR3 protein: CASGGLGLQGTGGYTF

V gene: TRBV5-1
D gene: TRBD1
clone size: .
J gene: TRBJ2-2
CDR3 DNA: TGCGCCAGCAGCTCCAAGGGACAGTCGAACACCGGGGAGCTGTTTTTT
CDR3 protein: CASSSKGQSNTGELFF

V gene: TRBV5-1
D gene: TRBD1
clone size: .
J gene: TRBJ1-2
CDR3 DNA: TGCGCCAGCAGCCTGGGACAGGGGGCGCAGGGCTATGGCTACACCTTC
CDR3 protein: CASSLGQGAQGYGYTF

V gene: TRBV6-1
D gene: .
clone size: once
J gene: TRBJ2-6
CDR3 DNA: TGTGCCAGCAGTGGGAGTACTGGGGCCAACGTCCTGACTTTC
CDR3 protein: CASSGSTGANVLTF

V gene: TRBV5-6
D gene: TRBD1
clone size: .
J gene: TRBJ2-7
CDR3 DNA: TGTGCCAGCAGCTCTGACAGGGCCCACGAGCAGTACTTC
CDR3 protein: CASSSDRAHEQYF

V gene: TRBV2
D gene: .
clone size: .
J gene: TRBJ1-1
CDR3 DNA: TGTGCCAGCAGTCTTCAGGGTCACCCTGAAGCTTTCTTT
CDR3 protein: CASSLQGHPEAFF

V gene: TRBV25-1
D gene: TRBD1
clone size: .
J gene: TRBJ1-2
CDR3 DNA: TGTGCCAGCAGTGGGGCAGGACAGGTCTATGGCTACACCTTC
CDR3 protein: CASSGAGQVYGYTF

V gene: TRBV2
D gene: TRBD1
clone size: .
J gene: TRBJ1-4
CDR3 DNA: TGTGCCAGCAGTTTCGCGCAGGGGACAGCTAATGAAAAACTGTTTTTT
CDR3 protein: CASSFAQGTANEKLFF

V gene: TRBV12-5
D gene: TRBD2
clone size: .
J gene: TRBJ2-1
CDR3 DNA: TGTGCTAGTGGGGCTAGCGGGGGGTACAATGAGCAGTTCTTC
CDR3 protein: CASGASGGYNEQFF

V gene: TRBV2
D gene: .
clone size: .
J gene: TRBJ1-4
CDR3 DNA: TGTGCCAGCAGTGACCCAGGGGCCACTAATGAAAAACTGTTTTTT
CDR3 protein: CASSDPGATNEKLFF

V gene: TRBV7-3
D gene: .
clone size: few
J gene: TRBJ2-3
CDR3 DNA: TGTGCCAGCAGCTTACAGCAGGGGACAGATACGCAGTATTTT
CDR3 protein: CASSLQQGTDTQYF

V gene: TRBV18
D gene: TRBD1
clone size: .
J gene: TRBJ1-2
CDR3 DNA: TGTGCCAGCGCCCGGGACAGAACCTATGGCTACACCTTC
CDR3 protein: CASARDRTYGYTF

V gene: TRBV7-8
D gene: .
clone size: .
J gene: TRBJ1-1
CDR3 DNA: TGTGCCAGCAGTCTAACTTTGAACACTGAAGCTTTCTTT
CDR3 protein: CASSLTLNTEAFF

V gene: TRBV4-1
D gene: TRBD1
clone size: .
J gene: TRBJ1-2
CDR3 DNA: TGCGCCAGCAGCCAAGATGGACAGGGGGCCCCCTCGGACTATGGCTACACCTTC
CDR3 protein: CASSQDGQGAPSDYGYTF

V gene: TRBV30
D gene: .
clone size: .
J gene: TRBJ2-1
CDR3 DNA: TGTGCCTGGAGTGTAGGTTTTCGGAGCCATGAGCAGTTCTTC
CDR3 protein: CAWSVGFRSHEQFF

V gene: TRBV7-4
D gene: TRBD1
clone size: .
J gene: TRBJ2-1
CDR3 DNA: TGTGCCAGCAGCTTACATCTCGGGACAGGTCCCCTTAGCTCCTACAATGAGCAGTTCTTC
CDR3 protein: CASSLHLGTGPLSSYNEQFF

V gene: TRBV7-9
D gene: .
clone size: .
J gene: TRBJ1-1
CDR3 DNA: TGTGCCAGCAGCTTAGAGAGGGGGGAAGCTTTCTTT
CDR3 protein: CASSLERGEAFF

V gene: TRBV6-1
D gene: TRBD1
clone size: .
J gene: TRBJ1-2
CDR3 DNA: TGTGCCAGCAGTATGGGATCGGACAGGACGATAGGGTACACCTTC
CDR3 protein: CASSMGSDRTIGYTF

V gene: TRBV27
D gene: TRBD1
clone size: .
J gene: TRBJ1-1
CDR3 DNA: TGTGCCAGCTTACGACAGGGCGAGAACACTGAAGCTTTCTTT
CDR3 protein: CASLRQGENTEAFF

V gene: TRBV30
D gene: .
clone size: .
J gene: TRBJ2-2
CDR3 DNA: TGTGCCTGGAGTGTACGCAGGCAGGGGGGCTTTTGGAATTTCGTCACCGGGGAGCTGTTTTTT
CDR3 protein: CAWSVRRQGGFWNFVTGELFF

V gene: TRBV10-3
D gene: TRBD2
clone size: few
J gene: TRBJ2-5
CDR3 DNA: TGTGCCACCAAAACCTCAATCCGAGTAGCGGGGGCTTGGGAGACCCAGTACTTC
CDR3 protein: CATKTSIRVAGAWETQYF

V gene: TRBV2
D gene: .
clone size: .
J gene: TRBJ2-1
CDR3 DNA: TGTGCCAGCAGTGGCGACAGCTCCTACAATGAGCAGTTCTTC
CDR3 protein: CASSGDSSYNEQFF

V gene: TRBV2
D gene: TRBD1
clone size: .
J gene: TRBJ2-7
CDR3 DNA: TGTGCCAGCAGGGAGGACAGGGAAGGCTCCTACGAGCAGTACTTC
CDR3 protein: CASREDREGSYEQYF

V gene: TRBV5-1
D gene: TRBD2
clone size: .
J gene: TRBJ2-5
CDR3 DNA: TGCGCCAGCAGCTCGGGGGGTATCCAAGAGACCCAGTACTTC
CDR3 protein: CASSSGGIQETQYF

V gene: TRBV19
D gene: .
clone size: .
J gene: TRBJ2-3
CDR3 DNA: TGTGCCAGTAGTATCCGGGACAAGAGCACAGATACGCAGTATTTT
CDR3 protein: CASSIRDKSTDTQYF

V gene: TRBV5-4
D gene: TRBD1
clone size: .
J gene: TRBJ1-1
CDR3 DNA: TGTGCCAGCAGCCTGCAGACAGGGGGCACTGAAGCTTTCTTT
CDR3 protein: CASSLQTGGTEAFF

V gene: TRBV6-6
D gene: TRBD1
clone size: once
J gene: TRBJ1-2
CDR3 DNA: TGTGCCAGCCTCTACAGGGGGCGCGAAAACTATGGCTACACCTTC
CDR3 protein: CASLYRGRENYGYTF

V gene: TRBV7-9
D gene: .
clone size: .
J gene: TRBJ1-6
CDR3 DNA: TGTGCCAGCAGCTTAGAGGGGACACCAGGAGCACCCCTCCACTTT
CDR3 protein: CASSLEGTPGAPLHF

V gene: TRBV11-2
D gene: .
clone size: .
J gene: TRBJ1-6
CDR3 DNA: TGTGCCAGCAGCTTAGAGGGGGGGTCACCCCTCCACTTT
CDR3 protein: CASSLEGGSPLHF

V gene: TRBV15
D gene: TRBD1
clone size: once
J gene: TRBJ1-2
CDR3 DNA: TGTGCCACGATGGACAGGAGCTATGGCTACACCTTC
CDR3 protein: CATMDRSYGYTF

V gene: TRBV9
D gene: .
clone size: .
J gene: TRBJ1-1
CDR3 DNA: TGTGCCAGCAGCGTAGCGAAAGGGGGCACTGAAGCTTTCTTT
CDR3 protein: CASSVAKGGTEAFF

V gene: TRBV4-3
D gene: TRBD1
clone size: .
J gene: TRBJ2-2
CDR3 DNA: TGCGCCAGCAGCCGGGACAGGGGCGGGGAGCTGTTTTTT
CDR3 protein: CASSRDRGGELFF

V gene: TRBV5-1
D gene: .
clone size: .
J gene: TRBJ2-3
CDR3 DNA: TGCGCCAGCAGCTTGGCCGGTACAGGGGGGGGAGATACGCAGTATTTT
CDR3 protein: CASSLAGTGGGDTQYF

V gene: TRBV6-1
D gene: TRBD1
clone size: .
J gene: TRBJ1-5
CDR3 DNA: TGTGCCAGCCGGGACAGGGTTTATAGCAATCAGCCCCAGCATTTT
CDR3 protein: CASRDRVYSNQPQHF

V gene: TRBV5-4
D gene: .
clone size: few
J gene: TRBJ1-6
CDR3 DNA: TGTGCCAGCAGCTTTGGCAGGGGTAAGAATTCACCCCTCCACTTT
CDR3 protein: CASSFGRGKNSPLHF

V gene: TRBV6-4
D gene: .
clone size: few
J gene: TRBJ2-2
CDR3 DNA: TGTGCCAGCAGTGCCCAGGGGGGCTTGTCGTCCGGGGAGCTGTTTTTT
CDR3 protein: CASSAQGGLSSGELFF

V gene: TRBV9
D gene: TRBD1
clone size: .
J gene: TRBJ1-2
CDR3 DNA: TGTGCCAGCAGCGAGGGGACAGCTAACTATGGCTACACCTTC
CDR3 protein: CASSEGTANYGYTF

V gene: TRBV12-5
D gene: TRBD1
clone size: .
J gene: TRBJ1-4
CDR3 DNA: TGTGCTACCTCCCGACAGGGGCAAAGTAATGAAAAACTGTTTTTT
CDR3 protein: CATSRQGQSNEKLFF

V gene: TRBV6-1
D gene: TRBD2
clone size: .
J gene: TRBJ2-5
CDR3 DNA: TGTGCCAGCAGTGAAGCTAGCGGGGGCGGGGAGACCCAGTACTTC
CDR3 protein: CASSEASGGGETQYF

V gene: TRBV2
D gene: TRBD2
clone size: .
J gene: TRBJ2-7
CDR3 DNA: TGTGCCAGCAGAGCGGGGCCATACGAGCAGTACTTC
CDR3 protein: CASRAGPYEQYF

V gene: TRBV5-1
D gene: .
clone size: .
J gene: TRBJ2-3
CDR3 DNA: TGCGCCAGCAAGACAGACAACACAGATACGCAGTATTTT
CDR3 protein: CASKTDNTDTQYF

V gene: TRBV4-1
D gene: TRBD2
clone size: .
J gene: TRBJ2-2
CDR3 DNA: TGCGCCAGCAGCCAATGGTCCCTAGCGGGGGGGATAATCACCGGGGAGCTGTTTTTT
CDR3 protein: CASSQWSLAGGIITGELFF